The next 9 T cell receptor beta chains were all read from a single sample in a study of blood T cell repertoires in COVID-19. Clones were read by immunoSEQ multiplex PCR, and TCRdb kept only the in-frame ones, dropping some. Among roughly 250,000 clones listed, roughly 90% were seen once. Sequenced material: peripheral blood. Receptors originate from a man in his 60s who had recovered from COVID-19.

V is TRBV9 and J is TRBJ1-1, with 11 bases that match TRBD1. This CDR3 spans 15 amino acids. The germline gives CDR1 SGDLS, CDR2 YYNGEE. The V gene end was trimmed by 3 bases and the J gene end by 7 bases; junction bases not matched to a gene: 8. The CDR3 DNA follows: TGTGCCAGCAGCGAACGGACAGGGGGCGCGGGTGAAGCTTTCTTT. Protein product: CASSERTGGAGEAFF.

This chain links TRBV10-3 with TRBJ2-2, with a possible D match to TRBD1 (6 bases). Trimming took 4 bases from V and 3 from J, leaving 9 bases between them. CDR3 length equals 14 residues. The germline CDR1 and CDR2 sequences are ENHRY and SYGVKD. CDR3 nucleotides: TGTGCCATCAGTGCCAGGGGCGACACCGGGGAGCTGTTTTTT. Encoded protein: CAISARGDTGELFF.

V is TRBV18 and J is TRBJ1-1; D remains unclear. Trimming shortened V by 3 bases and J by 1 base, and 9 bases separated the two germline ends. CDR1 is KGHSH and CDR2 is LQKENI in the germline V gene. This CDR3 is 14 amino acids long. The CDR3 bases are TGTGCCAGCTCACCCGCCGGAGAGAACACTGAAGCTTTCTTT. This encodes CASSPAGENTEAFF.

J is TRBJ2-1 and V is TRBV5-6; D is unclear. The V gene lost 0 bases and the J gene lost 10 bases, with 8 bases spanning the gap. The CDR3 loop spans 12 amino acids. The V gene's germline CDR1 is SGHDT and CDR2 YYEEEE. The CDR3 nucleotides are TGTGCCAGCAGCTTGGGTGAAGCGGAGCAGTTCTTC. It translates to CASSLGEAEQFF.

The chain uses TRBV18 and TRBJ1-2; TRBD1 aligns across 11 bases. Trimming cost V 1 base and J 8 bases; bases outside gene matches: 6. This CDR3 comprises 15 residues. The germline V gene has CDR1 KGHSH and CDR2 LQKENI. The CDR3 nucleotides are TGTGCCAGCTCACCACTGGGACAGGGGGGTCGAGGCTACACCTTC. The encoded protein is CASSPLGQGGRGYTF.

This chain joins TRBV14 and TRBJ2-1; 8 bases map to TRBD2. The J segment lost 7 bases and the V segment lost 0 bases, leaving 5 bases of the junction unmatched. The CDR3 extends over 15 amino acids. Germline CDR1 is SGHDN and CDR2 is FVKESK. The CDR3 region is CASSQDRAGGNEQFF. The CDR3 nucleotides are TGTGCCAGCAGCCAAGACCGCGCGGGGGGTAATGAGCAGTTCTTC.

The chain is built from TRBV24-1 and TRBJ2-2; D is undetermined. The CDR3 has 16 residues. Germline V gene lookup returns CDR1 KGHDR and CDR2 SFDVKD. Deletions cut 0 bases from V and 4 bases from J, with 11 bases between. The CDR3 coding sequence is TGTGCCACCAGTGATTTGCTAGGCAGCTCCACCGGGGAGCTGTTTTTT. Translating it yields CATSDLLGSSTGELFF.

The chain is built from TRBV18 and TRBJ1-4; maybe TRBD1 (5 bases). CDR3 length: 12 residues. Between the trimmed V and J ends, which lost 3 bases and 12 bases, there was a span of 11 bases. Germline V gene data show CDR1 as KGHSH and CDR2 as LQKENI. CDR3 nucleotides: TGTGCCAGCTCACCCGGGGGGGAGGAACTGTTTTTT. Encoded protein: CASSPGGEELFF.

The V call is TRBV2, the J call TRBJ2-7; 8 nucleotides agree with TRBD1. The germline gives CDR1 SNHLY, CDR2 FYNNEI. This CDR3 region has 15 residues. The V gene end was trimmed by 4 bases and the J gene end by 7 bases; junction bases not matched to a gene: 12. This CDR3 reads CASSGYRGSREEQYV. CDR3 bases: TGTGCCAGCAGTGGGTACAGGGGGTCCCGTGAAGAGCAGTACGTC.